Presented here are 20 T cell receptor beta chains from one specimen sequenced in a study of T cell changes during pregnancy in multiple sclerosis. TCRdb's copy holds only in-frame clones and misses some; the assay was immunoSEQ multiplex PCR. The sample lists around 60,000 clones, just under 95% occurring once. The material sequenced was peripheral blood, taken in the second trimester of pregnancy. The receptors originated from a female donor with multiple sclerosis, enrolled in a pregnancy study.

The chain uses TRBV29-1 and TRBJ1-2; D is perhaps TRBD1 (6 bases). The CDR3 extends over 13 amino acids. CDR1 is SQVTM, CDR2 ANQGSEA, per germline. V was pared by 6 bases and J by 1 base, with 12 bases between. In DNA form, the CDR3 reads TGCAGCGTCGGTCGACAGGTTAACTATGGCTACACCTTC. Protein: CSVGRQVNYGYTF.

The V call is TRBV6-1, the J call TRBJ1-4; D uncertain. Germline V gene lookup returns CDR1 MNHNS and CDR2 SASEGT. Between the trimmed V and J ends, which lost 6 bases and 8 bases, there was a span of 16 bases. The CDR3 runs to 14 residues. The CDR3 spells CASSRTASDEKLFF. CDR3 coding DNA: TGTGCCAGCAGCCGAACGGCCAGCGACGAAAAACTGTTTTTT.

The V call is TRBV9, the J call TRBJ2-3; TRBD2 agrees at 11 bases. The junction had 12 bases not matched to a gene; V was cut back by 3 bases and J by 6 bases. The CDR3 contains 17 residues. Germline V gene data show CDR1 as SGDLS and CDR2 as YYNGEE. CDR3 amino acids: CASSAPGLADSRDTQYF. Written as DNA, the CDR3 is TGTGCCAGCAGCGCACCGGGACTAGCGGACTCAAGGGATACGCAGTATTTT.

V and J are TRBV5-1 and TRBJ1-1; D ambiguous. The CDR3 extends over 15 amino acids. With 1 base removed from V and 0 bases from J, the gap between germline ends came to 10 bases. The germline V gene has CDR1 SGHRS and CDR2 YFSETQ. The CDR3 is CASSLSGLMNTEAFF. The CDR3 nucleotides are TGCGCCAGCAGCTTGTCAGGCCTCATGAACACTGAAGCTTTCTTT.

Only one count was recorded for this clone. The rearrangement joins TRBV27 to TRBJ1-5, with a weak D call TRBD1 (6 bases). This CDR3 region has 15 residues. The germline V gene has CDR1 MNHEY and CDR2 SMNVEV (reference sequence). Trimming left V 3 bases short and J 6 bases short, with 15 bases between. In nucleotides, the CDR3 is TGTGCCAGCAGTTTTTCAGGGGTCAGGGCTCAGCCCCAGCATTTT. Its translation: CASSFSGVRAQPQHF.

This chain links TRBV9 with TRBJ2-2; TRBD2 agrees at 7 bases. The germline V gene has CDR1 SGDLS and CDR2 YYNGEE. The CDR3 sequence is 20 residues long. The junction had 18 bases not matched to a gene; V was cut back by 0 bases and J by 4 bases. The CDR3 loop reads CASSVDLGIAGTKSTGELFF. As DNA, the CDR3 is TGTGCCAGCAGCGTAGATCTAGGTATTGCTGGGACTAAAAGCACCGGGGAGCTGTTTTTT. Combining the CDR3 with reference TRBV9 and TRBJ2-2 gives the whole variable domain DSGVTQTPKHLITATGQRVTLRCSPRSGDLSVYWYQQSLDQGLQFLIQYYNGEERAKGNILERFSAQQFPDLHSELNLSSLELGDSALYFCASSVDLGIAGTKSTGELFFGEGSRLTVL.

The CDR3 region has the DNA TGCGCCAGCAGCAGGGGACTAGCGGGAGGGCCGGTCCACGAGCAGTACTTC. Translation: CASSRGLAGGPVHEQYF. The gene calls are TRBV5-1 and TRBJ2-7; 16 bases match TRBD2. The CDR3 spans 17 residues. The V gene's germline CDR1 is SGHRS and CDR2 YFSETQ. The ends lost 4 bases at V and 5 bases at J; junction bases unmatched: 9.

The CDR3 is CASGKGPNYEQYF. The CDR3 bases are TGTGCCAGCGGTAAGGGGCCGAACTACGAGCAGTACTTC. The V gene is TRBV27, the J gene TRBJ2-7, with a tentative D call TRBD1 (5 bases). Germline values: CDR1 MNHEY, CDR2 SMNVEV (reference sequence). The CDR3 spans 13 residues. Trimming cost V 8 bases and J 3 bases, with 14 bases left between them.

The CDR3 bases are TGTGCCAGCAGTTTAATTGTTTCAGAAGCTTTCTTT. It encodes CASSLIVSEAFF. The J gene is TRBJ1-1, the V gene TRBV28, with D hard to call. The CDR3 loop spans 12 amino acids. V lost 2 bases and J lost 8, with 9 bases in between. Per germline, CDR1 MDHEN and CDR2 SYDVKM.

A single count supports this clone. The chain employs TRBV11-2 and TRBJ2-1; TRBD2 agrees at 10 bases. The trim removed 4 bases at V and 9 bases at J, leaving 9 bases unmatched. The CDR3 runs 15 residues. Germline CDR1 reads SGHAT; CDR2 reads FQNNGV. The CDR3 DNA reads TGTGCCAGCAGCTCAGCGGGAGGGCTGTATAGTGAGCAGTTCTTC. Its protein is CASSSAGGLYSEQFF.

This clone has just one count. The J gene is TRBJ2-1, the V gene TRBV7-9; TRBD2 matches at 11 bases. J gave up 6 bases and V 4 bases, and 8 bases lay outside the gene matches. CDR1 and CDR2 (germline): SEHNR, FQNEAQ (reference sequence). The CDR3 is made up of 16 amino acids. CDR3: CASSSPLGLAVNEQFF. The DNA of the CDR3 is TGTGCCAGCAGCTCCCCCCTGGGACTAGCGGTCAATGAGCAGTTCTTC.

This chain joins TRBV11-2 and TRBJ2-5; D not resolved. This CDR3 comprises 15 residues. V was shortened by 0 bases and J by 2 bases, with 10 bases between the two germline ends. The germline CDR1 and CDR2 sequences are SGHAT and FQNNGV. For the CDR3, the DNA is TGTGCCAGCAGCTTAGATGCCCGGTCACAAGAGACCCAGTACTTC. Translation: CASSLDARSQETQYF.

The V and J genes are TRBV7-2 and TRBJ1-2; D is undetermined. Germline assignment: CDR1 SGHTA and CDR2 FQGNSA. Trimming removed 5 bases from V and 0 bases from J, with 10 bases in between. CDR3 length: 14 amino acids. This chain's CDR3 is CASSHLTTNYGYTF. The CDR3 bases are TGTGCCAGCAGCCACCTAACGACTAACTATGGCTACACCTTC. Using reference TRBV7-2 and TRBJ1-2 for the parts outside the CDR3, the full variable domain is GAGVSQSPSNKVTEKGKDVELRCDPISGHTALYWYRQSLGQGLEFLIYFQGNSAPDKSGLPSDRFSAERTGGSVSTLTIQRTQQEDSAVYLCASSHLTTNYGYTFGSGTRLTVV.

V gene TRBV10-1 combines with J gene TRBJ1-1; a weak D match, TRBD1 (6 bases). Germline assignment: CDR1 WNHNN and CDR2 SYGVQD (reference sequence). The CDR3 runs 14 residues. The V end was cut by 0 bases, the J end by 5 bases, with 10 bases between. CDR3: CASSESGGRTEAFF. DNA for the CDR3: TGCGCCAGCAGTGAGTCTGGGGGCAGGACTGAAGCTTTCTTT.

The rearrangement links TRBV10-2 to TRBJ1-2, with D possibly TRBD1 on 6 matching bases. V was cut by 0 bases and J by 2 bases, with 10 bases left in between. CDR1 WSHSY and CDR2 SAAADI come from the germline V gene. This CDR3 has 15 residues. DNA for the CDR3: TGCGCCAGCAGTGAGTCGGGGGGGCTAAACTATGGCTACACCTTC. Protein: CASSESGGLNYGYTF.

The rearrangement uses TRBV19 and TRBJ1-1, with D possibly TRBD1 on 6 matching bases. CDR1 is LNHDA and CDR2 is SQIVND in the germline V gene (reference sequence). Between the trimmed V and J ends, which lost 10 bases and 4 bases, there was a span of 22 bases. The CDR3 is made up of 15 amino acids. CDR3 in amino acids: CATKKTGERGTEAFF. The CDR3 DNA reads TGTGCCACAAAAAAGACAGGAGAAAGGGGCACTGAAGCTTTCTTT.

This chain joins TRBV7-8 and TRBJ1-4; 7 positions match TRBD1. Germline-derived CDR1 and CDR2 are SGHVS and FQNEAQ. J was trimmed by 5 bases and V by 5 bases; bases with no gene match: 17. This CDR3 comprises 18 residues. CDR3 nucleotide sequence: TGTGCCAGCAGCCCGGTCGACAGGGAATACTTTGTGAATGAAAAACTGTTTTTT. It is translated as CASSPVDREYFVNEKLFF.

The chain uses TRBV5-4 and TRBJ2-2, with D unresolved. CDR3 length: 13 residues. V was shortened by 3 bases and J by 2 bases, with 5 bases between the two germline ends. The V gene's germline CDR1 is SGHNT and CDR2 YYREEE (reference sequence). The CDR3 loop is CASSSTNTGELFF. The CDR3 bases are TGTGCCAGCAGCTCGACAAACACCGGGGAGCTGTTTTTT.

This clone was seen just once. The CDR3 sequence: CASSFRLAGGGHYEQYF. The CDR3 DNA is TGTGCCAGCAGCTTTCGACTAGCGGGAGGAGGGCACTACGAGCAGTACTTC. The J gene is TRBJ2-7, the V gene TRBV7-2; 13 bases fit TRBD2. This CDR3 is built from 17 residues. Losses at the gene ends were 3 bases for V and 3 bases for J; bases not matched to a gene: 8. Germline-derived CDR1 and CDR2 are SGHTA and FQGNSA. The entire variable domain, with the rest obtained from reference TRBV7-2 and TRBJ2-7, is as follows: GAGVSQSPSNKVTEKGKDVELRCDPISGHTALYWYRQSLGQGLEFLIYFQGNSAPDKSGLPSDRFSAERTGGSVSTLTIQRTQQEDSAVYLCASSFRLAGGGHYEQYFGPGTRLTVT.

V and J are TRBV2 and TRBJ1-6; 7 positions match TRBD1. This CDR3 comprises 15 residues. V trimming: 3 bases; J trimming: 9 bases; junction bases outside the gene matches: 8. Germline V lookup: CDR1 SNHLY, CDR2 FYNNEI. The CDR3 spells CASSESRTGSSPLHF. DNA of the CDR3: TGTGCCAGCAGTGAGAGCCGGACAGGATCTTCACCCCTCCACTTT. Full variable domain (outside the CDR3, taken from reference TRBV2 and TRBJ1-6): EPEVTQTPSHQVTQMGQEVILRCVPISNHLYFYWYRQILGQKVEFLVSFYNNEISEKSEIFDDQFSVERPDGSNFTLKIRSTKLEDSAMYFCASSESRTGSSPLHFGNGTRLTVT.